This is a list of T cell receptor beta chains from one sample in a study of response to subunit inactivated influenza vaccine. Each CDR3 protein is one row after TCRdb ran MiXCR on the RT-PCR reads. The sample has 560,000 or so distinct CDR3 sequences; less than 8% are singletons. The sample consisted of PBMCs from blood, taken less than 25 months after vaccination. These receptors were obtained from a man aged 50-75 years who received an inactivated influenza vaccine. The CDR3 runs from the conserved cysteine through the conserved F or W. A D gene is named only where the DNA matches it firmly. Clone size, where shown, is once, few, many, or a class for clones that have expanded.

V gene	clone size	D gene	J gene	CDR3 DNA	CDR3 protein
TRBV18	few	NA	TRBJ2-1	TGTGCCAGCTCACCACAACAGGGTTACAATGAGCAGTTCTTC	CASSPQQGYNEQFF
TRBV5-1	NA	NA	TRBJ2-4	TGCGCCAGCAGCTTGGGGGACGGGGGAGGTAGCATTCAGTACTTC	CASSLGDGGGSIQYF
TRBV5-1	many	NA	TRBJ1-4	TGCGCCAGCAGCTTGGTTGGATTTGCAACTAATGAAAAACTGTTTTTT	CASSLVGFATNEKLFF
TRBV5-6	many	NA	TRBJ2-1	TGTGCCAGCAGCTTGGTGGCGGATACCTACAATGAGCAGTTCTTC	CASSLVADTYNEQFF
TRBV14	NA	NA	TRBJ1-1	TGTGCCAGCAGCCAAGTTGCGCTCCGGCTGGACACTGAAGCTTTCTTT	CASSQVALRLDTEAFF
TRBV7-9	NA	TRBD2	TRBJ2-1	TGTGCCAGCATCGAGAGACTAGCGGGGTGGGATGAGCAGTTCTTC	CASIERLAGWDEQFF
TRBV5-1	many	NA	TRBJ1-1	TGCGCCAGCAGCTGGGGGGGAGAGAACACTGAAGCTTTCTTT	CASSWGGENTEAFF
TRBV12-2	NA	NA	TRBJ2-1	TGTGCAAGTCGCTTAGCCGGACTAGCGGCCTACAATGAGCAGTTCTTC	CASRLAGLAAYNEQFF
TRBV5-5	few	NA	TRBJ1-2	TGTGCCAGCACCCTCGGAAGGTCCGACGGAGGCGCCTTC	CASTLGRSDGGAF
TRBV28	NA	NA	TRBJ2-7	TGTGCCAGCAGCCGCCCGGACTCATACGAGCAGTACTTC	CASSRPDSYEQYF
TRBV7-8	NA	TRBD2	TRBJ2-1	TGTGCCAGCAGCTTACGGGGGGGCCTGGTTAATGAGCAGTTCTTC	CASSLRGGLVNEQFF
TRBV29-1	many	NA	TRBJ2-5	TGCAGCGTTGATGTTGGGCTAGAAGAGACCCAGTACTTC	CSVDVGLEETQYF
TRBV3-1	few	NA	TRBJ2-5	TGTGCCAGCAGTCAACAGGTCCCAATGACCCAGTACTTC	CASSQQVPMTQYF
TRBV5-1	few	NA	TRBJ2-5	TGCGCCAGCAGCCGACTCGGGAAAGAGACCCAGTACTTC	CASSRLGKETQYF
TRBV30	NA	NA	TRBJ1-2	TGTGCCTGCCACGGACGTTCTTCGAGTGAGGGCTACACCTTC	CACHGRSSSEGYTF
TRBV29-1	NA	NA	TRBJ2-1	TGCAGCGTTGAGGGGAGCGACTTCTCCTACAATGAGCAGTTCTTC	CSVEGSDFSYNEQFF
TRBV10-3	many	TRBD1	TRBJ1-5	TGTGCCACGAGTCGTTTCGACAGGGGAAGTGATCAGCCCCAGCATTTT	CATSRFDRGSDQPQHF
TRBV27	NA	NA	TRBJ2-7	TGTGCCAGCAGTTCCAGGGAACGCTTTGGCGAGCAGTACTTC	CASSSRERFGEQYF
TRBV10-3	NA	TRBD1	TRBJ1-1	TGTGCCATCAGTGACCCAGGGGGGAACACTGAAGCTTTCTTT	CAISDPGGNTEAFF
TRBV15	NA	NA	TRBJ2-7	TGTGCCACCAGCGGCGACACAACCTCCTACGAGCAGTACTTC	CATSGDTTSYEQYF
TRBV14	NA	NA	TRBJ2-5	TGTGCCAGCAGTCAAGGAACTAAAGAGACCCAGTACTTC	CASSQGTKETQYF
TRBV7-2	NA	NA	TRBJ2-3	TGTGCCAGCAGCTTAGCGATGGGAGTCGTAGATACGCAGTATTTT	CASSLAMGVVDTQYF
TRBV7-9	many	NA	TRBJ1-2	TGTGCCAGCAGCTTAGACGGCGGCGCAGCCTCCTATGGCTACACCTTC	CASSLDGGAASYGYTF
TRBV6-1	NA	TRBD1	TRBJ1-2	TGTGCCAGCATCGGACAGGGGGCCTATGGCTACACCTTC	CASIGQGAYGYTF
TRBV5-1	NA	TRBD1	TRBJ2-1	TGCGCCAGCAGCTTGACAGGGGGCTATGAGCAGTTCTTC	CASSLTGGYEQFF
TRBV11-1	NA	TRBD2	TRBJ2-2	TGTGCCAGCAGCTCCCCACCGGGACTAGAGTACACCGGGGAGCTGTTTTTT	CASSSPPGLEYTGELFF
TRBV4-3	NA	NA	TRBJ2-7	TGCGCCAGCAGCCAAGACACTCGGGCCAGGTTCTACGAGCAGTACTTC	CASSQDTRARFYEQYF
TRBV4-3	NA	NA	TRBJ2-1	TGCGCCAGCAGCCATCTGGGGGCGAGGGTCGAGCAGTTCTTC	CASSHLGARVEQFF
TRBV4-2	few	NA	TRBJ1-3	TGTGCCAGCAGCCAAGGGCTTCTTTACTCTGGAAACACCATATATTTT	CASSQGLLYSGNTIYF
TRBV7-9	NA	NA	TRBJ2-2	TGTGCCAGCATGGGGACCCGATTAAGAACCGGGGAGCTGTTTTTT	CASMGTRLRTGELFF
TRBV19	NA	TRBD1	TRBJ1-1	TGTGCCAGTAGTGACCGGGACAGGGGGTCTCGCACTGAAGCTTTCTTT	CASSDRDRGSRTEAFF
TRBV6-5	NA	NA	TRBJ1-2	TGTGCCAGCAGTTACTCGTCAGATAATAACTATGGCTACACCTTC	CASSYSSDNNYGYTF
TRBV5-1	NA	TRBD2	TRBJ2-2	TGCGCCAGCAGCTTGGATCTAGCGGGTTCCGGGGAGCTGTTTTTT	CASSLDLAGSGELFF
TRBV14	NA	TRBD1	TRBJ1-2	TGTGCCAGCAGCCCCCGGACAGGGGGAATAGATGGCTACACCTTC	CASSPRTGGIDGYTF
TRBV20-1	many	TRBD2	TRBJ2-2	TGCAGTGCCAGACTAGCGGGACATCTGAACACCGGGGAGCTGTTTTTT	CSARLAGHLNTGELFF
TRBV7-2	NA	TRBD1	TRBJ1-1	TGTGCCAGCAGCATGGGACAGGGGGCCAGGAAAGAAGCTTTCTTT	CASSMGQGARKEAFF
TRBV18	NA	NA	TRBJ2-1	TGTGCCAGCTCACCACCGGGGACAAGAGGAAATGAGCAGTTCTTC	CASSPPGTRGNEQFF
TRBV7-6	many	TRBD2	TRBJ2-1	TGTGCCAGCAGCTACGATCCCGGGACTACCTACAATGAGCAGTTCTTC	CASSYDPGTTYNEQFF
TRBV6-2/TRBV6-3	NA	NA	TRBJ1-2	TGTGCCAGCAGTTGGACGGGGAATGGCTACACCTTC	CASSWTGNGYTF
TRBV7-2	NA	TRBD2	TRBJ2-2	TGTGCCAGCAGGACAGCGGGGGGGCTTTGGACCGGGGAGCTGTTTTTT	CASRTAGGLWTGELFF
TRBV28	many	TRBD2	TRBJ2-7	TGTGCCAGCAGTTCCGGGACTAGCAGGGTGTACTTC	CASSSGTSRVYF